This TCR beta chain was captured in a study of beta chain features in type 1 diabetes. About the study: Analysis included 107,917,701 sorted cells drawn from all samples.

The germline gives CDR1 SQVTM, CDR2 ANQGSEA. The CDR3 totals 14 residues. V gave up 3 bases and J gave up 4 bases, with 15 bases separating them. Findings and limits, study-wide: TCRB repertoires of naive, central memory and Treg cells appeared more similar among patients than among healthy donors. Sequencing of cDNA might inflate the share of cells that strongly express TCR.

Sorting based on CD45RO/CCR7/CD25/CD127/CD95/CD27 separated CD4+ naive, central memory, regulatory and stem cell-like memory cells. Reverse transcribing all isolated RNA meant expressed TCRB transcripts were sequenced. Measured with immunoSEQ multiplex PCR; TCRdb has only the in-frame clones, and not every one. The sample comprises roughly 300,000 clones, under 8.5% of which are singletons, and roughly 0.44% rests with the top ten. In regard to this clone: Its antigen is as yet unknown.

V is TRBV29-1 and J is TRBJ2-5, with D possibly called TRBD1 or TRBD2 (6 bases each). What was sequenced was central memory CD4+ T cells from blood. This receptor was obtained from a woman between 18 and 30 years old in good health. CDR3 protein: CSVDGGWGGETQYF. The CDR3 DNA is TGCAGCGTTGACGGGGGCTGGGGAGGAGAGACCCAGTACTTC.